This TCR beta chain was recorded in a study of neurological immune-mediated disorders. General study points: In multiple sclerosis patients, the repertoire cluster was unrelated to clinical or MRI findings. Phylogenetic grouping assigned the repertoires of 18 of 34 multiple sclerosis patients to one related-CDR3 cluster, which constitutes a possible signature.

Every sequencing run produced over 160 million TCR-beta sequences, and the sequences from any one run covered 15-18 subjects. Using its own MiXCR run on the 5' RACE reads, TCRdb lists one record per CDR3 protein. The sample includes over 45,000 distinct CDR3 sequences, 3% to 4% of them seen just once. This clonotype was seen at least ten times. Its target is unknown. The study built unsorted libraries from 2 million PBMCs kept at -80 C. The clonotype was recovered from a man aged 35-49 years with multiple sclerosis. The sequenced material came from PBMCs.

This chain's CDR3 is CASSHGTDDNEQFF. CDR3 bases: TGCGCCAGCAGCCACGGGACAGACGACAATGAGCAGTTCTTC. The chain uses TRBV4-1 and TRBJ2-1; 7 positions match TRBD1. The CDR3 is 14 residues long. Germline trimming cut 3 bases from V and 5 bases from J; bases unmatched to any gene: 4. Per germline, CDR1 MGHRA and CDR2 YSYEKL.